This paragraph covers one T cell receptor (beta chain) sequence. Looked up from germline, CDR1 is MNHEY and CDR2 is SVGAGI. V was trimmed by 6 bases and J by 2 bases, leaving 11 bases between them. CDR3 length: 13 residues. This sample is part of a study of blood T cell repertoires in COVID-19. About the research overall: Sites across the United States, Italy and Spain contributed samples from acute and convalescent COVID-19. The analysed material was cDNA or gDNA that came from T cells, B-cell-depleted T cells, or PBMCs.

In the authors' workflow: Researchers report that nucleated cell counts were estimated from reference gene primer amplification. Produced via immunoSEQ multiplex PCR; TCRdb's table is partial and in-frame only. The DNA was the basis for D and trimming; V, J and clone size are from that table. In the table there are approximately 100,000 clones, roughly 85% of which are singletons. This clonotype was sampled from an elderly man with acute or convalescent COVID-19. Sequencing used peripheral blood. The rearrangement links TRBV6-5 to TRBJ2-7; D gene uncertain. CDR3 amino acids: CASSQELPYEQYF. CDR3 bases: TGTGCCAGCAGCCAGGAACTCCCCTACGAGCAGTACTTC.